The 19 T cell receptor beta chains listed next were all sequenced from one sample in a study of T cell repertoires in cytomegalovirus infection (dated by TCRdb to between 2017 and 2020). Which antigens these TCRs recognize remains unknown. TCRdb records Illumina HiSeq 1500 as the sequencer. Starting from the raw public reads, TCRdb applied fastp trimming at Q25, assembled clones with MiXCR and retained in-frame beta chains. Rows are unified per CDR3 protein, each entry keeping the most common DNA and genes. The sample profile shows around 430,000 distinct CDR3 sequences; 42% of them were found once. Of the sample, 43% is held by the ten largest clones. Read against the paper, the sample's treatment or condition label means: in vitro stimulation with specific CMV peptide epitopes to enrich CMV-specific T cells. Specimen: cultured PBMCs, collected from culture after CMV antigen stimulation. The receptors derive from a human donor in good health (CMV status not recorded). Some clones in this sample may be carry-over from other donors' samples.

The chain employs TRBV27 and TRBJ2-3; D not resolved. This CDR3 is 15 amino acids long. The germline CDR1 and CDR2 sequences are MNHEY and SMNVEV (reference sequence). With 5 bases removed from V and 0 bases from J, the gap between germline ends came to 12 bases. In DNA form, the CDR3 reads TGTGCCAGCAGTGTAGACGGTCCTAGCACAGATACGCAGTATTTT. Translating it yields CASSVDGPSTDTQYF.

CDR3 nucleotide sequence: TGCGCCAGCAGCTTTCAGGGGGCCGGCGGGGAGCTGTTTTTT. This gives the protein CASSFQGAGGELFF. V and J are TRBV5-1 and TRBJ2-2, with 8 bases matching TRBD1. The V and J ends lost 2 bases and 7 bases, in that order; junction bases with no gene match: 4. The CDR3 sequence is 14 residues long. Germline CDR1 is SGHRS and CDR2 is YFSETQ.

CDR3 bases: TGTGCCAGCAGTTCTCGTCCAGGGGGCTATGAAAAACTGTTTTTT. Its protein is CASSSRPGGYEKLFF. The chain links TRBV12-3 or TRBV12-4 to TRBJ1-4; 8 bases line up with TRBD1. Unmatched junction bases numbered 7, after V lost 4 bases and J lost 6 bases. The CDR3 is made up of 15 amino acids.

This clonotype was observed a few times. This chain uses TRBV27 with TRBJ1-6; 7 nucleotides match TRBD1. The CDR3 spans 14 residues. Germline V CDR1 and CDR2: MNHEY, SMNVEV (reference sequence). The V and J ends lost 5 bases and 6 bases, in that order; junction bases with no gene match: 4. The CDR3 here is CASSPGQLNSPLHF. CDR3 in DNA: TGTGCCAGCAGTCCGGGACAGCTTAATTCACCCCTCCACTTT.

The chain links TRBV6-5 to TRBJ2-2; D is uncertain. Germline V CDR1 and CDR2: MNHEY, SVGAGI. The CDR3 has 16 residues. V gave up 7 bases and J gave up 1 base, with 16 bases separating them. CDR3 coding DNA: TGTGCCAGCACGAATTCCCCTTGGGGGAACACCGGGGAGCTGTTTTTT. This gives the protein CASTNSPWGNTGELFF.

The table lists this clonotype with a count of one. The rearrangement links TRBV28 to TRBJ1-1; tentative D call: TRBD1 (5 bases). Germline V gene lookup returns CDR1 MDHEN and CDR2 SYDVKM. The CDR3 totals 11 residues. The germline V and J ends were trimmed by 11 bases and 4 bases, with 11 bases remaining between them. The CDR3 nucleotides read TGTGCCCTCAGGGAGGGCACTGAAGCTTTCTTT. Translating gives CALREGTEAFF.

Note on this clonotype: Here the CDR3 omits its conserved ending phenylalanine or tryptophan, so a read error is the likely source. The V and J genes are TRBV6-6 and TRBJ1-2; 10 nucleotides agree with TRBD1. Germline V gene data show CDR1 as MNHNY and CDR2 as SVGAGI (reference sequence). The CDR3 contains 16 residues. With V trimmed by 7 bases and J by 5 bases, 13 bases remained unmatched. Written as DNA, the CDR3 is TGTGCCAGCACCTGGGACAGGGGAAATCGGGGGTATGGCTACACCTGC. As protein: CASTWDRGNRGYGYTC.

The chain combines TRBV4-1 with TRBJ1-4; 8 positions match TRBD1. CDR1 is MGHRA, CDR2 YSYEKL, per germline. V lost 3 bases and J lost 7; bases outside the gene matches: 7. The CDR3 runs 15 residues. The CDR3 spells CASSQEQGGGEKLFF. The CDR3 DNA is TGCGCCAGCAGCCAGGAACAGGGGGGAGGTGAAAAACTGTTTTTT.

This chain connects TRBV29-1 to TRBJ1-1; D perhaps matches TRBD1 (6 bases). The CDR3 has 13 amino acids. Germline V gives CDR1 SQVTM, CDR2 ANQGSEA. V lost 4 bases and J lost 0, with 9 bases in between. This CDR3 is CSVGRTVNTEAFF. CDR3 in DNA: TGCAGCGTTGGCCGGACAGTGAACACTGAAGCTTTCTTT.

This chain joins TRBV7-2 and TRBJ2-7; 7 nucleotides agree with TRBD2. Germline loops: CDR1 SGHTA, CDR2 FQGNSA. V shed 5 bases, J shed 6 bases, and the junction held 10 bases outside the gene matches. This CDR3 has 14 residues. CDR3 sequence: CASSRGGSVGEQYF. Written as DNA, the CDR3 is TGTGCCAGCAGCCGGGGCGGGAGCGTAGGCGAGCAGTACTTC.

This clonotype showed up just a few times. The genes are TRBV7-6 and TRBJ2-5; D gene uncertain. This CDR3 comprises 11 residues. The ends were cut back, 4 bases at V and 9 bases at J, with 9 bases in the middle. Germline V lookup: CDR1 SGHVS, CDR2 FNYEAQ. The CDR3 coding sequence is TGTGCCAGCAGCTCACCCTGGTCCCAGTACTTC. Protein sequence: CASSSPWSQYF.

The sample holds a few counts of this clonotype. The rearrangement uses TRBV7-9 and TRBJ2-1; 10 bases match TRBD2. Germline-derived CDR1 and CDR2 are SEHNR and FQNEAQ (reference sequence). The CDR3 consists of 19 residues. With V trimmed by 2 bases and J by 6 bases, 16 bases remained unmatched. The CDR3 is CASSLRNSGGLETSNEQFF. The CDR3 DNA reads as TGTGCCAGCAGCTTAAGGAATAGCGGGGGGCTGGAAACTAGCAATGAGCAGTTCTTC.

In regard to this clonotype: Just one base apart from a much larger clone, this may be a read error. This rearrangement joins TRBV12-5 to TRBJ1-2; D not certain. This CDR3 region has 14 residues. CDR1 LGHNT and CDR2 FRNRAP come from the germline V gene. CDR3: CASGQLSGGDGNTF. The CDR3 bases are TGTGCTAGTGGACAATTGTCGGGTGGGGATGGCAACACCTTC.

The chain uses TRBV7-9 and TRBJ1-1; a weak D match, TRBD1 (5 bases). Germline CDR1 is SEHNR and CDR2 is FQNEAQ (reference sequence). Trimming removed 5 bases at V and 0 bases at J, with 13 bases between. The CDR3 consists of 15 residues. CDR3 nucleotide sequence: TGTGCCAGCAGCCAAGCGGCAGGGCTGAACACTGAAGCTTTCTTT. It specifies CASSQAAGLNTEAFF. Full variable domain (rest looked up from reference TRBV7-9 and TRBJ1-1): DTGVSQNPRHKITKRGQNVTFRCDPISEHNRLYWYRQTLGQGPEFLTYFQNEAQLEKSRLLSDRFSAERPKGSFSTLEIQRTEQGDSAMYLCASSQAAGLNTEAFFGQGTRLTVV.

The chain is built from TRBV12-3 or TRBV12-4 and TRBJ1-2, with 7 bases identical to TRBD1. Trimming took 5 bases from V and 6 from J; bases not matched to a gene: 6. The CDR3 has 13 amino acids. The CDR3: CASSPTGMHGYTF. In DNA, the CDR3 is TGTGCCAGCAGTCCGACAGGGATGCATGGCTACACCTTC.

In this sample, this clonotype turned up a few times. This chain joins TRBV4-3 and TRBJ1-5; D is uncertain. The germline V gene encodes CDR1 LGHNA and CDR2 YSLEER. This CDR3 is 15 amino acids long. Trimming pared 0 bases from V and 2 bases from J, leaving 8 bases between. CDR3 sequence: CASSQEAAGNQPQHF. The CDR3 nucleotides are TGCGCCAGCAGCCAAGAAGCGGCGGGCAATCAGCCCCAGCATTTT.

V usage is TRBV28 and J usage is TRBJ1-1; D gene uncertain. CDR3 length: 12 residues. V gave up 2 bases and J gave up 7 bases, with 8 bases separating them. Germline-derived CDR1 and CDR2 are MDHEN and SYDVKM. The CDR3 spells CASSLNTFEAFF. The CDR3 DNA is TGTGCCAGCAGTTTAAACACTTTTGAAGCTTTCTTT.

CDR3 in DNA: TGTGCCATCCAGAACAGGCCTACCTACGAGCAGTACTTC. Residues: CAIQNRPTYEQYF. This chain links TRBV10-3 with TRBJ2-7, with D perhaps matching TRBD1 (5 bases). Germline V gene data show CDR1 as ENHRY and CDR2 as SYGVKD. The CDR3 loop spans 13 amino acids. Deletions cut 8 bases from V and 2 bases from J, with 13 bases between.

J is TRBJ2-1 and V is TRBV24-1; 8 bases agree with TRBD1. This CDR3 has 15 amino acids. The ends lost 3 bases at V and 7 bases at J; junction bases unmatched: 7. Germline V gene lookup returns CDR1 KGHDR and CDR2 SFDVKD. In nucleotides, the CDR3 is TGTGCCACCAGTGATCCAACCACAGGGGGGAATGAGCAGTTCTTC. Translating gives CATSDPTTGGNEQFF.